This section outlines one T cell receptor (beta chain) sequence together with its context. Between the trimmed V and J ends, which lost 6 bases and 2 bases, there was a span of 9 bases. The CDR3 contains 13 residues. The entry originates in a study of blood T cells in healthy people across ages. The second PCR ran about 7 to 12 cycles with a sample-barcoded 5' primer and J-beta primers. Sequencing of every sample gave 2.5 million or more CDR3-containing paired-end reads. One entry per CDR3 protein results from TCRdb running MiXCR on the 5' RACE reads. This table holds roughly 2 million distinct CDR3 sequences, 49% found once.

This clonotype was obtained from a woman in her thirties or forties in good health. The chain employs TRBV12-3 or TRBV12-4 and TRBJ2-3, with D perhaps assigned TRBD1 or TRBD2 (5 bases each). The sample comprised blood. DNA of the CDR3: TGTGCCAGCAGGTGGGGGAACACAGATACGCAGTATTTT. Protein: CASRWGNTDTQYF.